A few counts support the clone carrying this TCR beta chain. This sample is drawn from a study of T-cell reconstitution after alpha-beta-depleted transplantation in children. Preparation of the TCRbeta library was carried out with unique molecular identifiers. TCRdb itself ran the PCR reads through MiXCR, one entry per CDR3 protein. The sample holds 380,000 or so distinct CDR3 sequences, 13% seen once. Looked up from germline, CDR1 is MNHEY and CDR2 is SVGEGT. V was cut by 2 bases and J by 0 bases, with 14 bases left in between. The CDR3 is 17 amino acids. The material was PBMCs, obtained from the stem cell graft. This chain uses TRBV6-2 or TRBV6-3 with TRBJ2-1; D remains unclear. The sequence came from a human donor who donated a stem cell graft to a child with Fanconi anemia. The CDR3 loop reads CASSYPLGRSSYNEQFF. The CDR3 coding sequence is TGTGCCAGCAGTTACCCGTTAGGACGCAGCTCCTACAATGAGCAGTTCTTC.